The clone carrying this TCR beta chain was found a few times. Its target is unknown. CDR1 and CDR2 from the germline V gene are SGHVS and FQNEAQ. The CDR3 sequence is 15 residues long. The germline V and J ends were trimmed by 2 bases and 3 bases, with 14 bases remaining between them. In TCRdb, the 5' RACE reads were re-called with MiXCR into one record per CDR3 protein. Among hundreds of thousands of distinct CDR3 sequences listed, 18% were seen once. The sample belongs to a study of identical twins. Findings and limits, study-wide: Excess sharing by twins proved weaker in beta out-of-frame sequences.

These data were likewise used in another study, on T cells expressing NK-cell markers.

This chain connects TRBV7-8 to TRBJ2-7, with D possibly TRBD2 on 6 matching bases. The specimen was PBMCs. The TCR originated in a woman aged 18-29 years in good health. DNA for the CDR3: TGTGCCAGCAGCTTATTAGGAGGGATTGTCTACGAGCAGTACTTC. It encodes CASSLLGGIVYEQYF.